The 25 T cell receptor beta chains listed next were all sequenced from one sample in a study of shared clonotypes between healthy human individuals. Terminally differentiated effector memory CD45RA+ cells were excluded from the naive CD8 cells, which were CD45RO-negative and positively selected for CCR7. Profiled with immunoSEQ multiplex PCR; TCRdb holds only in-frame clones, not every one. Of just over 2,000,000 clones listed, 85% to 95% are singletons. Sequencing input: naive CD8+ T cells sorted from blood. These TCRs come from a man aged 18-30 years in good health.

The chain recombines TRBV19 with TRBJ2-7; D remains ambiguous. In germline, CDR1 is LNHDA, CDR2 SQIVND (reference sequence). The CDR3 contains 14 residues. The V end lost 8 bases, the J end lost 1 base, and 15 bases lay between the germline ends. The CDR3 region is CASSPALGSYEQYF. In nucleotides, the CDR3 is TGTGCCAGTTCACCCGCGTTGGGGTCCTACGAGCAGTACTTC.

This sequence joins TRBV6-4 and TRBJ1-2; the D is unclear. The CDR3 totals 11 residues. With 6 bases removed from V and 8 bases from J, the gap between germline ends came to 10 bases. Looked up from germline, CDR1 is MRHNA and CDR2 is SNTAGT. In nucleotides, the CDR3 is TGTGCCAGCAGCCTCCCTGGCGGCTACACCTTC. Protein sequence: CASSLPGGYTF.

V gene TRBV28 combines with J gene TRBJ2-3; possible D gene TRBD2, 5 bases. The CDR3 loop spans 15 amino acids. The germline CDR1 and CDR2 sequences are MDHEN and SYDVKM. Trimming removed 3 bases from V and 4 bases from J, with 14 bases in between. The CDR3 nucleotides read TGTGCCAGCAGTTTCATCCGGGGAGAGGCAGATACGCAGTATTTT. Translating it yields CASSFIRGEADTQYF.

Concerning this clone itself: An end of the junction differs from the germline gene, which may be a read error. V is TRBV5-4 and J is TRBJ2-3; D is unresolved. This CDR3 has 11 amino acids. CDR1 is SGHNT and CDR2 is YYREEE in the germline V gene (reference sequence). CDR3: CASSFGEVSAF. CDR3 DNA sequence: TGTGCCAGCAGCTTTGGTGAGGTCTCGGCTTTT.

The chain recombines TRBV5-1 with TRBJ1-1, with 7 bases identical to TRBD1. The germline CDR1 and CDR2 sequences are SGHRS and YFSETQ. V lost 1 base to trimming and J lost 1 base; unmatched junction nucleotides: 4. The CDR3 consists of 15 residues. This CDR3 reads CASSLNRGSNTEAFF. The CDR3 DNA reads as TGCGCCAGCAGCTTGAACAGGGGTTCGAACACTGAAGCTTTCTTT.

The chain joins TRBV4-3 to TRBJ2-3; D possibly corresponds to TRBD2 (5 bases). Trimming shortened V by 3 bases and J by 4 bases, and 5 bases separated the two germline ends. The CDR3 sequence is 12 residues long. The germline CDR1 and CDR2 sequences are LGHNA and YSLEER. CDR3 DNA sequence: TGCGCCAGCAGCCACGGGGCAGATACGCAGTATTTT. Its translation is CASSHGADTQYF.

This chain links TRBV16 with TRBJ1-1; D unresolved. V was clipped by 0 bases and J by 0 bases, with 5 bases between them. The germline V gene encodes CDR1 KGHSY and CDR2 FQNENV. The CDR3 loop spans 14 amino acids. The CDR3 is CASSQSGMNTEAFF. The CDR3 coding sequence is TGTGCCAGCAGCCAATCCGGGATGAACACTGAAGCTTTCTTT.

The table lists this clone with a count of one. The chain has TRBV2 and TRBJ2-7, with TRBD1 matching 9 bases. This CDR3 is built from 13 residues. V dropped 10 bases and J dropped 5; count of bases not matched to a gene: 9. From germline, CDR1 is SNHLY and CDR2 FYNNEI. DNA for the CDR3: TGTGCCACCAAGGACAGGGACAGGGACGAGCAGTACTTC. Translated, it gives CATKDRDRDEQYF.

On this clone: The identical CDR3 is also encoded by other nucleotide sequences in the sample. This chain uses TRBV7-9 with TRBJ1-1; D not certain. The CDR3 runs to 13 residues. V lost 3 bases to trimming and J lost 2 bases, with 7 bases between them. In germline, CDR1 is SEHNR, CDR2 FQNEAQ (reference sequence). CDR3 nucleotides: TGTGCCAGCAGCTTCCCGGGCAACACTGAAGCTTTCTTT. Residues: CASSFPGNTEAFF. The entire variable domain, with the rest obtained from reference TRBV7-9 and TRBJ1-1, is as follows: DTGVSQNPRHKITKRGQNVTFRCDPISEHNRLYWYRQTLGQGPEFLTYFQNEAQLEKSRLLSDRFSAERPKGSFSTLEIQRTEQGDSAMYLCASSFPGNTEAFFGQGTRLTVV.

The V and J genes are TRBV4-3 and TRBJ1-3; tentatively, D is TRBD1 (6 bases). CDR3 length equals 20 residues. V was trimmed by 2 bases and J by 7 bases, leaving 30 bases between them. Germline assignment: CDR1 LGHNA and CDR2 YSLEER. The DNA for the CDR3 is TGCGCCAGCAGCCAACTGACCCCAGTCCCACAGGGTAGAAGAGGTAACACCATATATTTT. It translates to CASSQLTPVPQGRRGNTIYF.

The chain carries TRBV27 and TRBJ1-1, with TRBD1 identical over 7 bases. The junction had 9 bases not matched to a gene; V was cut back by 7 bases and J by 4 bases. This CDR3 spans 14 amino acids. Per the germline V gene, CDR1 is MNHEY and CDR2 is SMNVEV (reference sequence). The CDR3 protein is CASKRGLVGTEAFF. The CDR3, as DNA: TGTGCCAGCAAAAGGGGGCTAGTCGGCACTGAAGCTTTCTTT.

The chain combines TRBV13 with TRBJ2-7; 9 positions match TRBD1. V was pared by 5 bases and J by 5 bases, with 4 bases of the junction left unmatched. Germline CDR1 and CDR2: PRHDT and FYEKMQ (reference sequence). The length of the CDR3 is 13 residues. CDR3 DNA sequence: TGTGCCAGCAGCCGGGACAGGGCCCACGAGCAGTACTTC. It yields the protein CASSRDRAHEQYF.

The V gene is TRBV2, the J gene TRBJ2-3, with 16 bases aligning to TRBD2. Per germline, CDR1 SNHLY and CDR2 FYNNEI. The CDR3 is 18 residues long. V gave up 4 bases and J gave up 2 bases; unmatched junction bases: 6. CDR3 sequence reads: CASSGPGTSGGDTDTQYF. The CDR3 region has the DNA TGTGCCAGCAGTGGGCCTGGGACTAGCGGGGGGGACACAGATACGCAGTATTTT.

This clone was observed a single time. V is TRBV4-1 and J is TRBJ2-1, with 7 bases lining up with TRBD2. The V gene's germline CDR1 is MGHRA and CDR2 YSYEKL. Trimming took 1 base from V and 4 from J; bases not matched to a gene: 4. CDR3 length: 15 residues. CDR3 in DNA: TGCGCCAGCAGCCAAGCACCGGGACTATACAATGAGCAGTTCTTC. Its protein is CASSQAPGLYNEQFF.

In DNA form, the CDR3 reads TGCGCCAGCAGCCAAGTGTCGACTGATGATACGCAGTATTTT. Translation gives CASSQVSTDDTQYF. J is TRBJ2-3 and V is TRBV4-1, with D unresolved. CDR1 is MGHRA and CDR2 is YSYEKL in the germline V gene. There are 14 residues in the CDR3. V gave up 1 base and J gave up 6 bases, with 11 bases separating them.

J is TRBJ1-4 and V is TRBV11-3; perhaps TRBD1 as D (5 bases). V lost 8 bases to trimming and J lost 2 bases, with 15 bases between them. Germline loops: CDR1 SGHNT, CDR2 YENEEA. The CDR3 has 15 amino acids. CDR3 protein: CASRLGGPTNEKLFF. The CDR3 region has the DNA TGTGCCAGCCGATTGGGGGGTCCCACTAATGAAAAACTGTTTTTT.

This clone was detected once. CDR3 region: CASSLLAGVPNEQFF. The CDR3 nucleotides read TGTGCCAGCAGCTTACTAGCGGGAGTGCCCAATGAGCAGTTCTTC. V is TRBV6-1 and J is TRBJ2-1, with 11 nucleotides matching TRBD2. The CDR3 extends over 15 amino acids. Trimming removed 6 bases from V and 6 bases from J; junction bases left unmatched: 7. Germline V gene lookup returns CDR1 MNHNS and CDR2 SASEGT.

This clone was found once. The chain recombines TRBV27 with TRBJ2-7; D tentatively reads TRBD1 or TRBD2 (6 bases each). Looked up from germline, CDR1 is MNHEY and CDR2 is SMNVEV (reference sequence). The V end lost 4 bases, the J end lost 6 bases, and 19 bases lay between the germline ends. The CDR3 loop spans 15 amino acids. CDR3 sequence: CASSSNTGRQREQYF. CDR3 nucleotides: TGTGCCAGCAGTTCCAATACAGGGAGGCAGCGCGAGCAGTACTTC.

This chain joins TRBV2 and TRBJ2-7, with D possibly being TRBD2 (6 bases). The CDR3 runs 15 residues. The V and J ends lost 3 bases and 2 bases respectively, with 14 bases between them. Per the germline V gene, CDR1 is SNHLY and CDR2 is FYNNEI. The CDR3 DNA follows: TGTGCCAGCAGTGACCCGGGACTTACAACCTACGAGCAGTACTTC. This gives the protein CASSDPGLTTYEQYF.

This clone was seen a single time. V and J are TRBV28 and TRBJ1-5; TRBD1 is a possible D gene (5 bases). The CDR3 contains 18 residues. The V and J ends lost 3 bases and 9 bases respectively, with 27 bases between them. Germline V lookup: CDR1 MDHEN, CDR2 SYDVKM. The CDR3 spells CASSFFGGGVGVLAPQHF. CDR3 nucleotides: TGTGCCAGCAGTTTCTTTGGGGGAGGTGTTGGAGTGCTCGCGCCCCAGCATTTT.

V gene TRBV27 combines with J gene TRBJ2-2; D remains ambiguous. The CDR3 consists of 10 residues. With 8 bases removed from V and 5 bases from J, the gap between germline ends came to 3 bases. Germline V lookup: CDR1 MNHEY, CDR2 SMNVEV (reference sequence). The CDR3 sequence is CASLTGELFF. CDR3 DNA: TGTGCCAGCCTTACCGGGGAGCTGTTTTTT.

V usage is TRBV30 and J usage is TRBJ2-7; D is unclear. V was clipped by 0 bases and J by 5 bases, with 17 bases between them. The CDR3 is 15 amino acids. Germline loops: CDR1 GTSNPN, CDR2 SVGIG (reference sequence). CDR3 nucleotide sequence: TGTGCCTGGAGTGTAGGTTCAGGCAGCCCCCACGAGCAGTACTTC. Protein: CAWSVGSGSPHEQYF.

About this clone: Different DNA sequences within this sample yield the same CDR3. This chain links TRBV5-6 with TRBJ1-1; D gene ambiguous. The CDR3 is made up of 11 amino acids. Per germline, CDR1 SGHDT and CDR2 YYEEEE. V shed 2 bases and J shed 5 bases, with 4 bases lying between them. The CDR3 DNA reads TGTGCCAGCAGCTTTACAACTGAAGCTTTCTTT. Translated, it gives CASSFTTEAFF. Full variable domain (outside the CDR3, taken from reference TRBV5-6 and TRBJ1-1): DAGVTQSPTHLIKTRGQQVTLRCSPKSGHDTVSWYQQALGQGPQFIFQYYEEEERQRGNFPDRFSGHQFPNYSSELNVNALLLGDSALYLCASSFTTEAFFGQGTRLTVV.

A remark on this clone: Other DNA sequences from this sample encode an identical CDR3 as well. V gene TRBV28 combines with J gene TRBJ1-4, with D possibly matching TRBD1 (6 bases). The germline gives CDR1 MDHEN, CDR2 SYDVKM. CDR3 length: 14 amino acids. The ends were cut back, 2 bases at V and 8 bases at J, with 12 bases in the middle. CDR3 DNA: TGTGCCAGCAGTTTACGGGGGGCGGAAGAAAAACTGTTTTTT. It codes for CASSLRGAEEKLFF.

This clone was seen just once. The V gene is TRBV9, the J gene TRBJ2-2; D unclear. Germline V lookup: CDR1 SGDLS, CDR2 YYNGEE. The CDR3 sequence is 12 residues long. V gave up 4 bases and J gave up 5 bases, with 6 bases separating them. The CDR3 reads CASSPWTGELFF. CDR3 nucleotides: TGTGCCAGCAGCCCCTGGACCGGGGAGCTGTTTTTT.